Sequencing of this T cell receptor beta chain was carried out in a study of blood T cells in healthy people across ages. Primed by a sample-barcoded 5' primer and a J-beta primer mix, a second PCR proceeded for about 6 to 11 cycles. Every cDNA molecule carried a tag from a template-switch adaptor bearing 12 random nucleotides. Using its own MiXCR run on the 5' RACE reads, TCRdb lists one record per CDR3 protein. The sample carries roughly 680,000 distinct CDR3 sequences, about 51% recorded once. CDR1 is LGHNA, CDR2 YSLEER, per germline. With V trimmed by 1 base and J by 4 bases, 7 bases remained unmatched. This CDR3 is built from 16 residues. There are a few counts of this clonotype.

The material sequenced was blood. This chain connects TRBV4-3 to TRBJ2-1; 7 positions agree with TRBD2. The sequence came from a woman older than 75 in good health. This chain's CDR3 is CASSQGWGGVYNEQFF. The CDR3 DNA reads as TGCGCCAGCAGCCAAGGGTGGGGGGGGGTATACAATGAGCAGTTCTTC.